These 11 T cell receptor beta chains came from one sample sequenced in a study of CD8+CD57+ T cells in acquired aplastic anemia. Sequencing involved patients with CD8+CD57+ cell expansion previously shown by flow cytometry. Genomic DNA templated the TCR beta VDJ and CDR3 profiling. TCRdb re-called the reads with MiXCR, one entry per CDR3 protein. The table lists some 180,000 distinct CDR3 sequences, less than 65% of them singletons, with more than 40% in the top ten. The specimen was sorted CD4+, CD8+, or CD8+CD57+ T cells (not recorded which) from PBMCs. Source of these receptors: a human donor with aplastic anemia.

Concerning this clonotype itself: The junction departs from the called germline gene at one end, perhaps through a read error. The J gene is TRBJ2-3, the V gene TRBV7-3; no definite D call. The CDR3 has 15 amino acids. Germline CDR1 reads SGHTA; CDR2 reads FQGTGA. The CDR3 DNA is TGTGCCAGCAGTTTAACCGGGTTGAGCACAGATACGCAGTATTTT. Protein sequence: CASSLTGLSTDTQYF.

The chain uses TRBV20-1 and TRBJ1-2; no firm D call. Germline values: CDR1 DFQATT, CDR2 SNEGSKA (reference sequence). The CDR3 sequence is 12 residues long. Trimming shortened V by 1 base and J by 8 bases, and 11 bases separated the two germline ends. The CDR3 loop reads CSARVGRWGYTF. The CDR3 DNA follows: TGCAGTGCTAGAGTAGGGAGGTGGGGCTACACCTTC.

This clonotype was recorded many times. This chain connects TRBV9 to TRBJ2-1; D assignment may be TRBD1 or TRBD2 (6 bases each). CDR3 length: 16 amino acids. Germline values: CDR1 SGDLS, CDR2 YYNGEE. V was cut by 0 bases and J by 0 bases, with 10 bases left in between. The CDR3 spells CASSVGRGVSYNEQFF. CDR3 DNA sequence: TGTGCCAGCAGCGTAGGTAGGGGGGTCTCCTACAATGAGCAGTTCTTC.

The chain combines TRBV24-1 with TRBJ1-2; D gene ambiguous. The V gene's germline CDR1 is KGHDR and CDR2 SFDVKD. V dropped 4 bases and J dropped 2 bases, with 10 bases sitting between them. CDR3 length equals 14 residues. The CDR3 DNA reads TGTGCCACCAGTGACCCCTCCGGGAACTATGGCTACACCTTC. Translation: CATSDPSGNYGYTF.

This clonotype was recorded a few times. The chain carries TRBV7-2 and TRBJ2-1; 7 bases match TRBD2. The V and J ends lost 1 base and 6 bases, in that order; junction bases with no gene match: 9. CDR1 SGHTA and CDR2 FQGNSA come from the germline V gene. This CDR3 comprises 16 residues. CDR3 coding DNA: TGTGCCAGCAGCTTAGTGGACGGGAGGACTGCCAATGAGCAGTTCTTC. This sequence encodes CASSLVDGRTANEQFF.

There are a few counts of this clonotype. The chain uses TRBV5-4 and TRBJ2-3, with no clear D. The CDR3 totals 15 residues. Deletions cut 0 bases from V and 0 bases from J, with 8 bases between. The germline gives CDR1 SGHNT, CDR2 YYREEE (reference sequence). CDR3 amino acids: CASSLDGGSTDTQYF. DNA of the CDR3: TGTGCCAGCAGCTTGGACGGCGGAAGCACAGATACGCAGTATTTT. Full variable domain (remainder filled in from reference TRBV5-4 and TRBJ2-3): ETGVTQSPTHLIKTRGQQVTLRCSSQSGHNTVSWYQQALGQGPQFIFQYYREEENGRGNFPPRFSGLQFPNYSSELNVNALELDDSALYLCASSLDGGSTDTQYFGPGTRLTVL.

The J gene is TRBJ2-3, the V gene TRBV11-3; D remains unclear. V was cut by 5 bases and J by 14 bases, with 17 bases left in between. There are 12 residues in the CDR3. Germline V gene data show CDR1 as SGHNT and CDR2 as YENEEA. CDR3 loop: CASSVLGFRWYF. Written as DNA, the CDR3 is TGTGCCAGCAGCGTCCTCGGGTTCAGGTGGTATTTT.

This chain connects TRBV9 to TRBJ2-3; D is perhaps TRBD2 (7 bases). The CDR3 covers 16 residues. The ends were cut back, 3 bases at V and 11 bases at J, with 25 bases in the middle. Per germline, CDR1 SGDLS and CDR2 YYNGEE. The CDR3: CASSADAGATYNEQYF. CDR3 bases: TGTGCCAGCAGCGCTGATGCGGGGGCAACCTACAATGAGCAGTATTTT. Full variable domain (outside the CDR3, taken from reference TRBV9 and TRBJ2-3): DSGVTQTPKHLITATGQRVTLRCSPRSGDLSVYWYQQSLDQGLQFLIQYYNGEERAKGNILERFSAQQFPDLHSELNLSSLELGDSALYFCASSADAGATYNEQYFGPGTRLTVL.

DNA for the CDR3: TGTGCCACCAGCAGAGCCCAGACTGCAAGGGGCGAGCAGTACTTC. Its translation: CATSRAQTARGEQYF. V usage is TRBV15 and J usage is TRBJ2-7, with TRBD1 as a possible D gene (5 bases). The germline V and J ends were trimmed by 1 base and 6 bases, with 16 bases remaining between them. Germline-derived CDR1 and CDR2 are LNHNV and YYDKDF (reference sequence). The CDR3 runs to 15 residues.

This clonotype was counted only a few times. The CDR3 sequence: CASSLLAGGEQYF. The CDR3 nucleotides are TGTGCCAGCAGTCTCTTAGCGGGGGGCGAGCAGTACTTC. This sequence joins TRBV25-1 and TRBJ2-7, with TRBD2 identical over 10 bases. This CDR3 contains 13 residues. V shed 5 bases, J shed 6 bases, and the junction held 4 bases outside the gene matches. Germline CDR1 and CDR2: MGHDK and SYGVNS.

This chain connects TRBV9 to TRBJ1-2; D is undetermined. Trimming removed 4 bases from V and 0 bases from J, with 10 bases in between. The V gene's germline CDR1 is SGDLS and CDR2 YYNGEE. The CDR3 loop spans 14 amino acids. The CDR3 sequence is CASSMDGANYGYTF. The CDR3 nucleotides read TGTGCCAGCAGCATGGACGGAGCTAACTATGGCTACACCTTC.